The source of this T cell receptor beta chain is a study of blood T cell repertoires in COVID-19. The protocol was immunoSEQ multiplex PCR, while the TCRdb copy is restricted to in-frame clones and leaves out a portion. The table has 95,000 to 150,000 clones, around 89% seen once; the top ten hold less than 30%. V was clipped by 6 bases and J by 1 base; unmatched bases: 11. Germline loops: CDR1 LNHDA, CDR2 SQIVND (reference sequence). The CDR3 sequence is 16 residues long. This rearrangement joins TRBV19 to TRBJ2-5; 7 nucleotides match TRBD2. The specimen was peripheral blood. This clonotype was sampled from a man between 65 and 85 years old with active or convalescent COVID-19. In nucleotides, the CDR3 is TGTGCCAGTAGCAACTTAACTCGGGGGGTCCAAGAGACCCAGTACTTC. This gives the protein CASSNLTRGVQETQYF.